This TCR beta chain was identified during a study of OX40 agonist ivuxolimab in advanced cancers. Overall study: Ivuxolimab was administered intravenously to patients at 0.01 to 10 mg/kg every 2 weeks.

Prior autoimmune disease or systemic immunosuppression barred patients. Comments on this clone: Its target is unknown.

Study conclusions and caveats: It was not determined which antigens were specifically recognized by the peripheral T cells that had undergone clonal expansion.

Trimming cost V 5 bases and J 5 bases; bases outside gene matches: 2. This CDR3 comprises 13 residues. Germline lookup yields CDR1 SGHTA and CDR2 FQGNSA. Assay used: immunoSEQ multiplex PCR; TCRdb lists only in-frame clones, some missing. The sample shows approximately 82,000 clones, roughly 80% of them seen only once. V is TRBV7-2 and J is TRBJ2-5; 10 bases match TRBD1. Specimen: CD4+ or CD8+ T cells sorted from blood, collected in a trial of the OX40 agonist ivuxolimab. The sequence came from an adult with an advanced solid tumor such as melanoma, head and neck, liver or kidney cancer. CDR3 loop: CASSMDRGETQYF. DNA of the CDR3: TGTGCCAGCAGCATGGACAGGGGGGAGACCCAGTACTTC.